A single sample is the source of the 26 T cell receptor beta chains below, sequenced in a study of blood T cell repertoires in COVID-19. The table came from immunoSEQ multiplex PCR; TCRdb's copy has only in-frame clones and leaves some out. The data hold 230,000 or so clones, with approximately 81% observed a single time. The specimen sequenced was peripheral blood. The origin of the receptors is a man between 25 and 39 years old with active or convalescent COVID-19.

This chain connects TRBV28 to TRBJ1-1; D is possibly TRBD1 (6 bases). Looked up from germline, CDR1 is MDHEN and CDR2 is SYDVKM. The CDR3 is 14 amino acids. The V end was cut by 7 bases, the J end by 5 bases, with 17 bases between. DNA for the CDR3: TGTGCCAGCACCCCCGGGGGGGGCCGGACTGAAGCTTTCTTT. It encodes CASTPGGGRTEAFF.

The sample holds a few counts of this clone. The chain carries TRBV15 and TRBJ1-2, with TRBD1 matching over 11 bases. Germline CDR1 LNHNV, CDR2 YYDKDF (reference sequence). This CDR3 region has 15 residues. Unmatched junction bases numbered 7, after V lost 4 bases and J lost 6 bases. The CDR3 region is CATSIRDRGRDGYTF. CDR3 DNA: TGTGCCACCAGCATCCGGGACAGGGGGAGGGATGGCTACACCTTC.

The chain links TRBV27 to TRBJ1-5; D remains unclear. The germline V gene encodes CDR1 MNHEY and CDR2 SMNVEV (reference sequence). The CDR3 totals 13 residues. Trimming removed 6 bases from V and 6 bases from J, with 12 bases in between. The CDR3 DNA sequence: TGTGCCAGCAGAGGCGGGGTCCGTCAGCCCCAGCATTTT. Its translation is CASRGGVRQPQHF.

Here the CDR3 reads CASSSRGLGYTF. CDR3 coding DNA: TGTGCCAGCAGTTCCAGGGGGCTCGGCTACACCTTC. The chain joins TRBV28 to TRBJ1-2, with 8 bases lining up with TRBD1. The germline CDR1 and CDR2 sequences are MDHEN and SYDVKM. V lost 4 bases to trimming and J lost 8 bases; unmatched junction nucleotides: 3. The CDR3 loop spans 12 amino acids.

The chain recombines TRBV7-2 with TRBJ2-3; 7 bases map to TRBD1. Per the germline V gene, CDR1 is SGHTA and CDR2 is FQGNSA. CDR3 size: 15 residues. Losses at the gene ends were 6 bases for V and 0 bases for J; bases not matched to a gene: 6. Here the CDR3 reads CASSLGTVSTDTQYF. In nucleotides, the CDR3 is TGTGCCAGCAGTCTCGGGACAGTCAGCACAGATACGCAGTATTTT. Based on the CDR3 plus reference TRBV7-2 and TRBJ2-3, the full variable domain is GAGVSQSPSNKVTEKGKDVELRCDPISGHTALYWYRQSLGQGLEFLIYFQGNSAPDKSGLPSDRFSAERTGGSVSTLTIQRTQQEDSAVYLCASSLGTVSTDTQYFGPGTRLTVL.

The CDR3 loop reads CASSPLGTYFTSGELFF. In nucleotides, the CDR3 is TGTGCCAGCAGTCCTCTGGGGACTTACTTCACTTCTGGGGAGCTGTTTTTT. V and J are TRBV6-6 and TRBJ2-2, with D possibly TRBD2 on 6 matching bases. Trimming removed 5 bases from V and 8 bases from J, with 24 bases in between. This CDR3 is built from 17 residues. Germline V gene data show CDR1 as MNHNY and CDR2 as SVGAGI (reference sequence).

Remarks on this clone: The same CDR3 can be traced to other DNA sequences in this sample. In DNA form, the CDR3 reads TGCGCCAGCAGCTTGGGAGGGTTAGGTGAAAAACTGTTTTTT. It translates to CASSLGGLGEKLFF. V usage is TRBV5-1 and J usage is TRBJ1-4; D unclear. Germline values: CDR1 SGHRS, CDR2 YFSETQ. This CDR3 contains 14 residues. The V end lost 0 bases, the J end lost 7 bases, and 10 bases lay between the germline ends.

The chain recombines TRBV6-2 or TRBV6-3 with TRBJ1-5; TRBD1 might be the D (5 bases). CDR1 and CDR2 (germline): MNHEY, SVGEGT. Between the trimmed V and J ends, which lost 4 bases and 5 bases, there was a span of 12 bases. There are 14 residues in the CDR3. CDR3 sequence: CASSFGHDYQPQHF. The DNA for the CDR3 is TGTGCCAGCAGTTTCGGACACGATTATCAGCCCCAGCATTTT.

This chain uses TRBV7-6 with TRBJ2-7, with D maybe TRBD1 (6 bases). Trimming removed 5 bases at V and 1 base at J, with 24 bases between. CDR1 and CDR2 (germline): SGHVS, FNYEAQ. This CDR3 comprises 18 residues. CDR3 amino acids: CASSPYGVATRGSYEQYF. CDR3 nucleotides: TGTGCCAGCAGCCCGTATGGGGTGGCTACCAGGGGTTCCTACGAGCAGTACTTC.

For this clone: Other DNA sequences within the sample encode an identical CDR3. V usage is TRBV18 and J usage is TRBJ1-1; TRBD1 is a possible D gene (5 bases). Germline CDR1 is KGHSH and CDR2 is LQKENI. The CDR3 is 13 amino acids. Trimming cost V 3 bases and J 1 base, with 6 bases left between them. In nucleotides, the CDR3 is TGTGCCAGCTCACCTCAGGGGAACACTGAAGCTTTCTTT. It is translated as CASSPQGNTEAFF.

The V gene is TRBV27, the J gene TRBJ2-3; 9 nucleotides agree with TRBD2. This CDR3 has 13 amino acids. Trimming removed 2 bases from V and 11 bases from J; junction bases left unmatched: 5. Germline CDR1 and CDR2: MNHEY and SMNVEV (reference sequence). This CDR3 is CASSLNRLAEQYF. The DNA of the CDR3 is TGTGCCAGCAGTTTAAACCGACTAGCGGAGCAGTATTTT.

The J gene is TRBJ2-1, the V gene TRBV5-1, with TRBD2 as a possible D gene (6 bases). The CDR3 covers 12 residues. The V and J ends lost 0 bases and 9 bases respectively, with 7 bases between them. Germline loops: CDR1 SGHRS, CDR2 YFSETQ. The CDR3 DNA sequence: TGCGCCAGCAGCTTGGTGGGGGGTGAGCAGTTCTTC. Its protein product is CASSLVGGEQFF.

The chain links TRBV18 to TRBJ2-3; no reliable D call. The length of the CDR3 is 15 residues. Germline CDR1 KGHSH, CDR2 LQKENI. V was clipped by 0 bases and J by 6 bases, with 13 bases between them. The CDR3 loop is CASSPPSQRGDTQYF. CDR3 DNA: TGTGCCAGCTCACCACCGTCCCAGCGTGGGGATACGCAGTATTTT. Looking up the rest from reference TRBV18 and TRBJ2-3 gives the full variable domain: NAGVMQNPRHLVRRRGQEARLRCSPMKGHSHVYWYRQLPEEGLKFMVYLQKENIIDESGMPKERFSAEFPKEGPSILRIQQVVRGDSAAYFCASSPPSQRGDTQYFGPGTRLTVL.

V usage is TRBV12-3 or TRBV12-4 and J usage is TRBJ1-6, with D unclear. CDR3 length equals 13 residues. V was shortened by 4 bases and J by 8 bases, with 9 bases between the two germline ends. The CDR3: CASSSFPYSPLHF. In DNA, the CDR3 is TGTGCCAGCAGTTCGTTCCCTTATTCACCCCTCCACTTT.

The CDR3 here is CASSVPGHREKLFF. In DNA form, the CDR3 reads TGTGCCAGCAGCGTACCGGGACATAGGGAAAAACTGTTTTTT. The rearrangement links TRBV7-9 to TRBJ1-4, with a weak D call TRBD1 (6 bases). The germline V gene encodes CDR1 SEHNR and CDR2 FQNEAQ (reference sequence). Trimming took off 5 bases at V and 8 bases at J, with 15 bases between the two ends. The CDR3 contains 14 residues. The entire variable domain, with the rest obtained from reference TRBV7-9 and TRBJ1-4, is as follows: DTGVSQNPRHKITKRGQNVTFRCDPISEHNRLYWYRQTLGQGPEFLTYFQNEAQLEKSRLLSDRFSAERPKGSFSTLEIQRTEQGDSAMYLCASSVPGHREKLFFGSGTQLSVL.

The V call is TRBV6-5, the J call TRBJ2-1; 11 bases align to TRBD2. V gave up 8 bases and J gave up 7 bases; unmatched junction bases: 7. CDR1 is MNHEY, CDR2 SVGAGI, per germline. The CDR3 runs 14 residues. CDR3 amino acids: CASVAGGPVNEQFF. The CDR3, as DNA: TGTGCCAGCGTAGCGGGGGGGCCGGTAAATGAGCAGTTCTTC.

This sequence joins TRBV19 and TRBJ2-1; weak D call: TRBD1 (5 bases). CDR1 and CDR2 from the germline V gene are LNHDA and SQIVND (reference sequence). CDR3 length: 14 amino acids. The V and J ends lost 0 bases and 4 bases respectively, with 7 bases between them. The DNA of the CDR3 is TGTGCCAGTAGTATAGAGAAGGGGTACAATGAGCAGTTCTTC. It codes for CASSIEKGYNEQFF.

This clone occurred a few times. The chain uses TRBV5-5 and TRBJ1-5; 10 nucleotides line up with TRBD1. The junction had 1 base not matched to a gene; V was cut back by 5 bases and J by 2 bases. The CDR3 extends over 14 amino acids. Germline CDR1 SGHKS, CDR2 YYEKEE (reference sequence). The CDR3 DNA reads as TGTGCCAGCAGGGGGACAGGGGGCAATCAGCCCCAGCATTTT. It encodes CASRGTGGNQPQHF.

The chain uses TRBV5-1 and TRBJ2-1; 8 nucleotides agree with TRBD2. This CDR3 contains 17 residues. Trimming cost V 3 bases and J 1 base; bases outside gene matches: 9. Germline V lookup: CDR1 SGHRS, CDR2 YFSETQ. DNA of the CDR3: TGCGCCAGCAGCTGGAGAAGCGGGAGAGGGTCCTACAATGAGCAGTTCTTC. This encodes CASSWRSGRGSYNEQFF.

The table lists this clone with a count of one. The chain uses TRBV28 and TRBJ1-2, with TRBD1 identical over 7 bases. This CDR3 region has 12 residues. J was trimmed by 14 bases and V by 3 bases; bases with no gene match: 9. CDR1 is MDHEN and CDR2 is SYDVKM in the germline V gene. In DNA, the CDR3 is TGTGCCAGCAGTTTGATAAACAGGGGCAGGACCTTC. Protein: CASSLINRGRTF.

This clone was recorded once. The chain combines TRBV7-9 with TRBJ1-3; maybe TRBD1 (6 bases). The CDR3 loop spans 14 amino acids. Germline V CDR1 and CDR2: SEHNR, FQNEAQ (reference sequence). The V gene lost 8 bases and the J gene lost 4 bases, with 15 bases spanning the gap. CDR3 in DNA: TGTGCCAGCGGTATACAGGGCTTCGGAAACACCATATATTTT. Amino acids: CASGIQGFGNTIYF. The full variable domain, rest sourced from reference TRBV7-9 and TRBJ1-3, is DTGVSQNPRHKITKRGQNVTFRCDPISEHNRLYWYRQTLGQGPEFLTYFQNEAQLEKSRLLSDRFSAERPKGSFSTLEIQRTEQGDSAMYLCASGIQGFGNTIYFGEGSWLTVV.

Relative to its sample, this clone is medium-sized. The gene calls are TRBV21-1 and TRBJ2-1; TRBD1, the table's D call, lacks a check against the DNA. TRBV21-1 is shown as a pseudogene. The CDR3 consists of 17 residues. This CDR3 is CASQGPAAKGHFCEQFF. Written as DNA, the CDR3 is TGTGCCTCCCAGGGCCCAGCAGCAAAGGGCCATTTTTGTGAGCAGTTCTTC.

This clone was counted between two and nine times. This chain connects TRBV7-9 to TRBJ1-6; perhaps TRBD1 as D (5 bases). Germline V gene sequence: CDR1 SEHNR, CDR2 FQNEAQ (reference sequence). V lost 3 bases, J lost 9 bases, and 9 bases lay in between. The CDR3 is 13 amino acids. The CDR3 is CASSFRGGSPLHF. The DNA of the CDR3 is TGTGCCAGCAGCTTTAGGGGAGGTTCACCCCTCCACTTT.

This chain connects TRBV7-2 to TRBJ2-5, with 7 bases aligning to TRBD2. The CDR3 contains 15 residues. Germline V CDR1 and CDR2: SGHTA, FQGNSA. J was trimmed by 5 bases and V by 3 bases; bases with no gene match: 9. The CDR3 coding sequence is TGTGCCAGCAGCTTGAGGGGAGGGTCGGGCGAGACCCAGTACTTC. Its translation is CASSLRGGSGETQYF.

This chain links TRBV27 with TRBJ2-7, with TRBD2 matching 9 bases. The germline CDR1 and CDR2 sequences are MNHEY and SMNVEV (reference sequence). The CDR3 consists of 15 residues. J gave up 2 bases and V 5 bases, and 7 bases lay outside the gene matches. In nucleotides, the CDR3 is TGTGCCAGCAGTCCATGGACTAGCGACCCCTACGAGCAGTACTTC. Amino acids: CASSPWTSDPYEQYF.

V usage is TRBV28 and J usage is TRBJ1-3; possibly TRBD1 for D (6 bases). The V end lost 6 bases, the J end lost 0 bases, and 12 bases lay between the germline ends. The CDR3 has 15 residues. Germline loops: CDR1 MDHEN, CDR2 SYDVKM. The CDR3 protein is CASRILGGSGNTIYF. CDR3 nucleotides: TGTGCCAGCAGAATCCTAGGGGGCTCTGGAAACACCATATATTTT.